This entry is about one T cell receptor beta chain. TCRdb keeps only in-frame clones here, not all; method: immunoSEQ multiplex PCR. The data show about 150,000 clones, about nine tenths seen once. The entry originates in a study of control samples from healthy donors and cancer patients. The sequenced material came from blood. The TCR originated in a young man in good health.

In nucleotides, the CDR3 is TGTGCCAGCAGTCGGCAGGGTCGCGGGCAAGAGACCCAGTACTTC. It specifies CASSRQGRGQETQYF. This sequence joins TRBV6-5 and TRBJ2-5; possibly TRBD1 or TRBD2 for D (5 bases each). Per germline, CDR1 MNHEY and CDR2 SVGAGI. The CDR3 contains 15 residues. The germline V and J ends were trimmed by 5 bases and 2 bases, with 15 bases remaining between them.